The 25 T cell receptor beta chains in this list originate from one sample, sequenced in a study of PD-1 blockade in classical Hodgkin lymphoma. Profiling relied on immunoSEQ multiplex PCR, and the TCRdb table lists in-frame clones only, not all of them. The data contain nearly 25,000 clones, 72% of them singletons. Indicated time point: cycle 4 day 1 (C4D1), after 6 weeks of nivolumab. There was relapse after autologous stem cell transplantation in every patient, and there was variation in brentuximab vedotin exposure. The source material was peripheral blood mononuclear cells (PBMCs), sampled before the fourth cycle of nivolumab. These receptor sequences come from a human donor with classical Hodgkin lymphoma.

This clone appeared once. The chain employs TRBV6-1 and TRBJ1-2; D perhaps matches TRBD1 (6 bases). The CDR3 runs to 15 residues. Trimming stripped 4 bases from V and 0 bases from J, with 12 bases between. Germline V CDR1 and CDR2: MNHNS, SASEGT. The CDR3, as DNA: TGTGCCAGCAGTGCAAACAGGGTAACTAACTATGGCTACACCTTC. This codes for CASSANRVTNYGYTF.

This clone was seen only a few times. The chain uses TRBV5-1 and TRBJ2-6, with 7 bases lining up with TRBD2. V trimming: 0 bases; J trimming: 0 bases; junction bases outside the gene matches: 12. Germline CDR1 reads SGHRS; CDR2 reads YFSETQ. This CDR3 contains 20 residues. CDR3 sequence: CASSLERLAALISGANVLTF. The CDR3 bases are TGCGCCAGCAGCTTGGAAAGGCTAGCGGCGCTCATCTCTGGGGCCAACGTCCTGACTTTC.

This rearrangement joins TRBV9 to TRBJ2-3; D ambiguous. Trimming removed 0 bases at V and 6 bases at J, with 2 bases between. This CDR3 has 11 amino acids. Germline values: CDR1 SGDLS, CDR2 YYNGEE. CDR3 sequence reads: CASSVGDTQYF. DNA of the CDR3: TGTGCCAGCAGCGTAGGCGATACGCAGTATTTT.

CDR3 loop: CASSYSAGTEQYF. The CDR3 region has the DNA TGTGCCAGCAGTTACTCCGCGGGGACCGAGCAGTACTTC. The chain is built from TRBV6-6 and TRBJ2-7, with D perhaps TRBD2 (6 bases). Trimming left V 0 bases short and J 6 bases short, with 9 bases between. Germline CDR1 is MNHNY and CDR2 is SVGAGI (reference sequence). This CDR3 spans 13 amino acids.

This clone was seen a single time. This CDR3 is CASSLGTVFNGVQFF. The CDR3 nucleotides read TGTGCCAGCAGCTTGGGGACAGTCTTCAATGGGGTACAGTTCTTC. The chain recombines TRBV11-1 with TRBJ2-1, with TRBD1 matching over 7 bases. From germline, CDR1 is SGHAT and CDR2 FQDESV (reference sequence). CDR3 size: 15 residues. With 3 bases clipped from V and 13 bases from J, the junction kept 15 bases outside the gene matches.

The genes are TRBV6-6 and TRBJ1-1, with D tentatively TRBD1 (6 bases). This CDR3 region has 14 residues. The V and J ends lost 4 bases and 4 bases respectively, with 13 bases between them. Germline lookup yields CDR1 MNHNY and CDR2 SVGAGI (reference sequence). CDR3 nucleotide sequence: TGTGCCAGCAGTTCCCGGACAGACCGCACTGAAGCTTTCTTT. Its translation: CASSSRTDRTEAFF.

For this clone: Other DNA sequences within the sample encode an identical CDR3. The chain uses TRBV5-1 and TRBJ2-3, with TRBD2 identical over 11 bases. Germline trimming cut 0 bases from V and 2 bases from J; bases unmatched to any gene: 2. The CDR3 covers 16 residues. CDR1 and CDR2 from the germline V gene are SGHRS and YFSETQ. CDR3 in amino acids: CASSLVLAGDTDTQYF. The CDR3 region has the DNA TGCGCCAGCAGCTTGGTACTAGCGGGGGACACAGATACGCAGTATTTT.

The chain has TRBV4-2 and TRBJ1-3; 7 bases match TRBD1. This CDR3 is built from 14 residues. With 6 bases clipped from V and 4 bases from J, the junction kept 6 bases outside the gene matches. Germline V gene sequence: CDR1 LGHNA, CDR2 YNFKEQ. In nucleotides, the CDR3 is TGTGCCAGCAGTCGCAGGGGGTCGGGAAACACCATATATTTT. It translates to CASSRRGSGNTIYF.

The chain has TRBV10-3 and TRBJ2-5; 7 nucleotides match TRBD1. Germline trimming cut 0 bases from V and 0 bases from J; bases unmatched to any gene: 7. This CDR3 is 17 amino acids long. The germline V gene has CDR1 ENHRY and CDR2 SYGVKD. The CDR3 nucleotides are TGTGCCATCAGTGAGTCCCCCGGACAGGCGTACCAAGAGACCCAGTACTTC. Amino acid sequence: CAISESPGQAYQETQYF.

This clone occurred a few times. The chain is built from TRBV27 and TRBJ2-5; D gene unclear. The CDR3 is 15 residues long. Per the germline V gene, CDR1 is MNHEY and CDR2 is SMNVEV (reference sequence). V gave up 2 bases and J gave up 2 bases, with 12 bases separating them. For the CDR3, the DNA is TGTGCCAGCAGTTTAGGGGAACACCCTCAAGAGACCCAGTACTTC. Protein sequence: CASSLGEHPQETQYF.

This clone was found once. This chain uses TRBV27 with TRBJ1-1; TRBD1 matches 9 bases. V trimming: 6 bases; J trimming: 4 bases; junction bases outside the gene matches: 21. This CDR3 comprises 19 residues. Per the germline V gene, CDR1 is MNHEY and CDR2 is SMNVEV (reference sequence). Written as DNA, the CDR3 is TGTGCCAGCAGCACCTATTTCCGGGACAGGGTCTTCGGGAGCACTGAAGCTTTCTTT. It translates to CASSTYFRDRVFGSTEAFF.

The V call is TRBV6-6, the J call TRBJ2-2, with 8 bases identical to TRBD2. This CDR3 region has 15 residues. Germline V gene sequence: CDR1 MNHNY, CDR2 SVGAGI (reference sequence). Trimming took 6 bases from V and 0 from J; bases not matched to a gene: 3. CDR3: CASRGAGANTGELFF. CDR3 in DNA: TGTGCCAGCAGGGGAGCGGGGGCGAACACCGGGGAGCTGTTTTTT.

V usage is TRBV7-2 and J usage is TRBJ2-7, with no clear D. Germline V gene lookup returns CDR1 SGHTA and CDR2 FQGNSA. V was shortened by 3 bases and J by 1 base, with 7 bases between the two germline ends. The CDR3 sequence is 13 residues long. The CDR3 region is CASSFVSSYEQYF. CDR3 nucleotides: TGTGCCAGCAGCTTTGTCAGTTCCTACGAGCAGTACTTC.

The chain links TRBV4-2 to TRBJ1-4; D unclear. The CDR3 consists of 15 residues. CDR1 is LGHNA and CDR2 is YNFKEQ in the germline V gene. Trimming left V 5 bases short and J 3 bases short, with 13 bases between. In DNA, the CDR3 is TGTGCCAGCAGCTTGGTAGCCGGGGCTAATGAAAAACTGTTTTTT. Its protein product is CASSLVAGANEKLFF.

The chain combines TRBV29-1 with TRBJ2-6, with TRBD2 identical over 7 bases. CDR3 length equals 18 residues. Per the germline V gene, CDR1 is SQVTM and CDR2 is ANQGSEA. With 2 bases clipped from V and 1 base from J, the junction kept 11 bases outside the gene matches. CDR3 region: CSVELHFSGGSGANVLTF. The DNA of the CDR3 is TGCAGCGTTGAACTGCACTTTTCGGGGGGTTCTGGGGCCAACGTCCTGACTTTC.

The rearrangement joins TRBV5-1 to TRBJ2-2; tentative D call: TRBD1 (6 bases). Trimming removed 0 bases at V and 0 bases at J, with 12 bases between. Germline V gene data show CDR1 as SGHRS and CDR2 as YFSETQ. CDR3 size: 17 residues. CDR3 DNA sequence: TGCGCCAGCAGCTTGGCAGGGGATCCTACGAACACCGGGGAGCTGTTTTTT. As protein: CASSLAGDPTNTGELFF.

The rearrangement joins TRBV7-2 to TRBJ1-4; TRBD1 agrees at 7 bases. The CDR3 spans 15 residues. The junction had 8 bases not matched to a gene; V was cut back by 6 bases and J by 4 bases. Per germline, CDR1 SGHTA and CDR2 FQGNSA. The CDR3 bases are TGTGCCAGCAGTCTGACAGGGCGAAATAATGAAAAACTGTTTTTT. Protein sequence: CASSLTGRNNEKLFF.

This clone was recorded many times. This chain uses TRBV6-5 with TRBJ1-6, with D hard to call. Germline V gene sequence: CDR1 MNHEY, CDR2 SVGAGI. CDR3 length: 13 amino acids. V was cut by 2 bases and J by 9 bases, with 8 bases left in between. DNA of the CDR3: TGTGCCAGCAGTTACGATCCGGGTTCACCCCTCCACTTT. Encoded protein: CASSYDPGSPLHF.

Regarding this clone: This CDR3 is also generated by other DNA sequences in the sample. The genes are TRBV6-5 and TRBJ1-4, with D perhaps matching TRBD1 (6 bases). The CDR3 contains 15 residues. Germline values: CDR1 MNHEY, CDR2 SVGAGI. V gave up 0 bases and J gave up 2 bases, with 7 bases separating them. CDR3 DNA: TGTGCCAGCAGTTACTCGGGGGCCACTAATGAAAAACTGTTTTTT. Translating gives CASSYSGATNEKLFF.

V and J are TRBV6-1 and TRBJ1-1; tentative D call: TRBD1 (5 bases). There are 13 residues in the CDR3. Germline V gene lookup returns CDR1 MNHNS and CDR2 SASEGT. V shed 4 bases and J shed 4 bases, with 10 bases lying between them. In DNA form, the CDR3 reads TGTGCCAGCAGTGCCGCCAGGGCCACTGAAGCTTTCTTT. Translating it yields CASSAARATEAFF.

The chain is built from TRBV18 and TRBJ2-3, with D hard to call. CDR3 length: 12 residues. V lost 3 bases to trimming and J lost 6 bases, with 7 bases between them. CDR1 and CDR2 from the germline V gene are KGHSH and LQKENI. CDR3 nucleotides: TGTGCCAGCTCACCCGAGAGGGATACGCAGTATTTT. Residues: CASSPERDTQYF.

This clone is a singleton in its sample. The chain employs TRBV18 and TRBJ2-1, with 7 bases aligning to TRBD2. The CDR3 sequence is 14 residues long. Losses at the gene ends were 3 bases for V and 3 bases for J; bases not matched to a gene: 2. The germline V gene encodes CDR1 KGHSH and CDR2 LQKENI. CDR3: CASSPAGVYNEQFF. The CDR3 region has the DNA TGTGCCAGCTCACCGGCGGGGGTCTACAATGAGCAGTTCTTC.

This clone has just one count. CDR3: CASSLWWDRTEAFF. The CDR3, as DNA: TGTGCCAGCAGCTTATGGTGGGATAGAACTGAAGCTTTCTTT. The V call is TRBV7-8, the J call TRBJ1-1; D not resolved. CDR1 and CDR2 from the germline V gene are SGHVS and FQNEAQ. The CDR3 covers 14 residues. The V and J ends lost 2 bases and 5 bases respectively, with 12 bases between them.

The V call is TRBV18, the J call TRBJ1-4; unclear D gene. The CDR3 loop spans 13 amino acids. The V end was cut by 6 bases, the J end by 5 bases, with 10 bases between. The germline gives CDR1 KGHSH, CDR2 LQKENI. This chain's CDR3 is CASSWSRNEKLFF. The CDR3 bases are TGTGCCAGCTCGTGGTCTCGGAATGAAAAACTGTTTTTT.

The V call is TRBV7-8, the J call TRBJ2-2; 9 bases map to TRBD1. The CDR3 length is 16 residues. Germline values: CDR1 SGHVS, CDR2 FQNEAQ. J gave up 5 bases and V 4 bases, and 8 bases lay outside the gene matches. CDR3 sequence reads: CASSSRTGARTGELFF. For the CDR3, the DNA is TGTGCCAGCAGCTCTCGGACAGGGGCGCGGACCGGGGAGCTGTTTTTT. Supplemented by reference TRBV7-8 and TRBJ2-2, the full variable domain reads GAGVSQSPRYKVAKRGQDVALRCDPISGHVSLFWYQQALGQGPEFLTYFQNEAQLDKSGLPSDRFFAERPEGSVSTLKIQRTQQEDSAVYLCASSSRTGARTGELFFGEGSRLTVL.